A selection of T cell receptor beta chains follows, all from one sample in a study of blood T cell repertoires in COVID-19. Sequenced by immunoSEQ multiplex PCR; TCRdb stores in-frame clones only, minus some. The repertoire holds 300,000 to 450,000 clones, with 70% to 90% as singletons. The sequencing input was peripheral blood. All receptors come from a human donor in a cohort sampled during active COVID-19. Each CDR3 is given with its conserved first and last residue. D genes are given only for firm matches. For some rows the clone size is stated as once, few or many, or as a class when expanded; others skip it.

clone size: .; J gene: TRBJ2-1; V gene: TRBV13; D gene: .; CDR3 DNA: TGTGCCAGCAGCTTATTGCAGTTGGGGCGGTTCTCCTACAATGAGCAGTTCTTC; CDR3 protein: CASSLLQLGRFSYNEQFF
clone size: .; J gene: TRBJ2-7; V gene: TRBV12-3/TRBV12-4; D gene: TRBD2; CDR3 DNA: TGTGCCAGCAGGGGGACTAGCGCCTACGAGCAGTACTTC; CDR3 protein: CASRGTSAYEQYF
clone size: .; J gene: TRBJ2-3; V gene: TRBV6-5; D gene: .; CDR3 DNA: TGTGCCAGCAGGATGGGCAGCTTCACAGATACGCAGTATTTT; CDR3 protein: CASRMGSFTDTQYF
clone size: .; J gene: TRBJ2-7; V gene: TRBV18; D gene: .; CDR3 DNA: TGTGCCAGCTCACCTGAGGACTCCCTATACGAGCAGTACTTC; CDR3 protein: CASSPEDSLYEQYF
clone size: .; J gene: TRBJ1-4; V gene: TRBV30; D gene: TRBD1; CDR3 DNA: TGTGCCTGTACCCAGGGGGCGCACGAAAAACTGTTTTTT; CDR3 protein: CACTQGAHEKLFF
clone size: .; J gene: TRBJ1-4; V gene: TRBV6-1; D gene: .; CDR3 DNA: TGTGCCAGCAGTGAGGGTCCAGGGAGGCGTGAAAAACTGTTTTTT; CDR3 protein: CASSEGPGRREKLFF
clone size: .; J gene: TRBJ1-5; V gene: TRBV6-6; D gene: TRBD1; CDR3 DNA: TGTGCCAGCAGTTACTTCGGACAGGGCGATCAGCCCCAGCATTTT; CDR3 protein: CASSYFGQGDQPQHF
clone size: .; J gene: TRBJ1-2; V gene: TRBV7-9; D gene: .; CDR3 DNA: TGTGCCAGCTCCTTAGGTGGGGGCGACTATGGCTACACCTTC; CDR3 protein: CASSLGGGDYGYTF
clone size: .; J gene: TRBJ2-2; V gene: TRBV7-9; D gene: .; CDR3 DNA: TGTGCCAGCAGCCCCGGGACTCGCTACACCGGGGAGCTGTTTTTT; CDR3 protein: CASSPGTRYTGELFF
clone size: .; J gene: TRBJ2-2; V gene: TRBV30; D gene: TRBD2; CDR3 DNA: TGTGCCTGGAAGGTTTTCGACCTTCCTCTAGCGGGGGGAAACACCGGGGAGCTGTTTTTT; CDR3 protein: CAWKVFDLPLAGGNTGELFF
clone size: .; J gene: TRBJ2-6; V gene: TRBV28; D gene: .; CDR3 DNA: TGTGCCAGCATCCCCGACCCGGGACTTTCCAACGTCCTGACTTTC; CDR3 protein: CASIPDPGLSNVLTF
clone size: .; J gene: TRBJ1-6; V gene: TRBV2; D gene: .; CDR3 DNA: TGTGCCAGCAGTGGAGACAGCTCCTATAATTCACCCCTCCACTTT; CDR3 protein: CASSGDSSYNSPLHF
clone size: once; J gene: TRBJ2-1; V gene: TRBV19; D gene: TRBD2; CDR3 DNA: TGTGCCAGTAGCCGACTAGCGGGAGTGGGTGAGCAGTTCTTC; CDR3 protein: CASSRLAGVGEQFF
clone size: once; J gene: TRBJ2-4; V gene: TRBV9; D gene: .; CDR3 DNA: TGTGCCAGCACCCCTGGCGGGGACGTAGGAAACATTCAGTACTTC; CDR3 protein: CASTPGGDVGNIQYF
clone size: .; J gene: TRBJ1-5; V gene: TRBV7-8; D gene: .; CDR3 DNA: TGTGCCAGCAGCCCCGCAAGTCCGGGGAGCAATCAGCCCCAGCATTTT; CDR3 protein: CASSPASPGSNQPQHF